The 30 T cell receptor beta chains below were found in one sample sequenced in a study of blood T cell repertoires in COVID-19. Libraries were prepared by immunoSEQ multiplex PCR; TCRdb keeps only in-frame clonotypes and omits some of them. Of about 120,000 clones listed, around 86% were seen once; the top ten hold roughly 10%. The sequenced sample consisted of peripheral blood. Receptors originate from a woman in her 70s with COVID-19, enrolled during active disease.

A few counts support this clone. The V call is TRBV5-1, the J call TRBJ2-5; TRBD2 agrees at 16 bases. V lost 0 bases and J lost 4; bases outside the gene matches: 6. Germline CDR1 SGHRS, CDR2 YFSETQ. This CDR3 spans 18 amino acids. CDR3 in DNA: TGCGCCAGCAGCTTGGCCGGGACTAGCGGGGGGGCTAGAGAGACCCAGTACTTC. This translates into CASSLAGTSGGARETQYF.

The J gene is TRBJ1-1, the V gene TRBV6-5; D unresolved. Germline-derived CDR1 and CDR2 are MNHEY and SVGAGI. The CDR3 has 11 residues. Trimming removed 6 bases at V and 11 bases at J, with 13 bases between. CDR3 amino acids: CASSSSLGAFF. CDR3 bases: TGTGCCAGCAGCTCCTCTCTCGGGGCTTTCTTT.

V and J are TRBV5-1 and TRBJ1-3; D is ambiguous. Germline V lookup: CDR1 SGHRS, CDR2 YFSETQ. The CDR3 totals 18 residues. The germline V and J ends were trimmed by 2 bases and 1 base, with 19 bases remaining between them. In nucleotides, the CDR3 is TGCGCCAGCAGCTTCCTTCCCGACGACGGGAGGTCTGGAAACACCATATATTTT. It specifies CASSFLPDDGRSGNTIYF.

This chain links TRBV5-1 with TRBJ1-4; TRBD1 agrees at 9 bases. The germline V gene encodes CDR1 SGHRS and CDR2 YFSETQ. This CDR3 has 16 amino acids. V gave up 4 bases and J gave up 3 bases; unmatched junction bases: 7. CDR3 DNA: TGCGCCAGCAGCCTAGAAGGGACAGGGTCTAATGAAAAACTGTTTTTT. Translating it yields CASSLEGTGSNEKLFF. Together with reference TRBV5-1 and TRBJ1-4, the CDR3 gives the full variable domain: KAGVTQTPRYLIKTRGQQVTLSCSPISGHRSVSWYQQTPGQGLQFLFEYFSETQRNKGNFPGRFSGRQFSNSRSEMNVSTLELGDSALYLCASSLEGTGSNEKLFFGSGTQLSVL.

The V and J genes are TRBV18 and TRBJ1-3; D possibly corresponds to TRBD1 (6 bases). The CDR3 spans 15 residues. From germline, CDR1 is KGHSH and CDR2 LQKENI. V lost 4 bases and J lost 0, with 10 bases in between. The CDR3 sequence is CASSLGTSSGNTIYF. Written as DNA, the CDR3 is TGTGCCAGCTCACTTGGGACATCCTCTGGAAACACCATATATTTT.

The chain employs TRBV28 and TRBJ1-2; TRBD1 is a possible D gene (5 bases). V lost 2 bases and J 1 base, leaving 8 bases between the germline ends. The CDR3 runs to 14 residues. Germline V lookup: CDR1 MDHEN, CDR2 SYDVKM. CDR3 sequence reads: CASSLDSYNYGYTF. CDR3 nucleotide sequence: TGTGCCAGCAGTTTAGACAGTTATAACTATGGCTACACCTTC.

The rearrangement joins TRBV5-6 to TRBJ1-5, with D possibly being TRBD1 (6 bases). Per the germline V gene, CDR1 is SGHDT and CDR2 is YYEEEE. This CDR3 is built from 16 residues. Trimming shortened V by 4 bases and J by 3 bases, and 17 bases separated the two germline ends. The CDR3: CASSPGAGVVNQPQHF. The CDR3 nucleotides read TGTGCCAGCAGCCCAGGCGCAGGGGTCGTCAATCAGCCCCAGCATTTT. Together with reference TRBV5-6 and TRBJ1-5, the CDR3 gives the full variable domain: DAGVTQSPTHLIKTRGQQVTLRCSPKSGHDTVSWYQQALGQGPQFIFQYYEEEERQRGNFPDRFSGHQFPNYSSELNVNALLLGDSALYLCASSPGAGVVNQPQHFGDGTRLSIL.

V and J are TRBV10-3 and TRBJ2-7; 10 nucleotides line up with TRBD1. Germline CDR1 and CDR2: ENHRY and SYGVKD. The CDR3 contains 12 residues. After removal of 5 bases from V and 12 bases from J, the junction contained 7 bases not matched to a gene. CDR3 nucleotides: TGTGCCATCAGTCCGGGACAGGGGTTTCCGTACTTC. Translated, it gives CAISPGQGFPYF.

V and J are TRBV3-1 (or the pseudogene TRBV3-2) and TRBJ1-2; D unresolved. The germline V gene encodes CDR1 LGHDT and CDR2 YNNKEL (reference sequence). V shed 1 base and J shed 4 bases, with 25 bases lying between them. The CDR3 totals 19 residues. DNA for the CDR3: TGTGCCAGCAGCCAAGGTGAGTGGAGACTCACCCTCCGCGCCTATGGCTACACCTTC. Amino acids: CASSQGEWRLTLRAYGYTF.

V gene TRBV5-4 combines with J gene TRBJ2-3, with 14 bases matching TRBD2. Losses at the gene ends were 0 bases for V and 8 bases for J; bases not matched to a gene: 2. The CDR3 covers 15 residues. Germline-derived CDR1 and CDR2 are SGHNT and YYREEE (reference sequence). CDR3 bases: TGTGCCAGCAGCTTGGCCGGGACTAGCGGGGGTACGCAGTATTTT. This sequence encodes CASSLAGTSGGTQYF.

The chain couples TRBV5-6 to TRBJ2-4, with 8 bases aligning to TRBD2. CDR1 and CDR2 (germline): SGHDT, YYEEEE. The CDR3 spans 16 residues. The V gene end was trimmed by 3 bases and the J gene end by 0 bases; junction bases not matched to a gene: 5. CDR3: CASSSRTSLAKNIQYF. In DNA form, the CDR3 reads TGTGCCAGCAGCTCCCGGACTAGCCTAGCCAAAAACATTCAGTACTTC.

The rearrangement uses TRBV3-1 (or the pseudogene TRBV3-2) and TRBJ2-1; D is ambiguous. The CDR3 extends over 14 amino acids. The germline gives CDR1 LGHDT, CDR2 YNNKEL (reference sequence). Trimming stripped 0 bases from V and 6 bases from J, with 9 bases between. The CDR3 here is CASSQDRYSNEQFF. The CDR3 DNA reads as TGTGCCAGCAGCCAAGATCGGTATTCCAATGAGCAGTTCTTC.

V and J are TRBV28 and TRBJ2-4; D is possibly TRBD2 (6 bases). This CDR3 spans 12 amino acids. Germline CDR1 is MDHEN and CDR2 is SYDVKM. V lost 6 bases, J lost 6 bases, and 9 bases lay in between. CDR3 in amino acids: CASSGGLNIQYF. The DNA for the CDR3 is TGTGCCAGCAGCGGAGGGTTAAACATTCAGTACTTC. Drawing the rest from reference TRBV28 and TRBJ2-4, the complete variable domain is DVKVTQSSRYLVKRTGEKVFLECVQDMDHENMFWYRQDPGLGLRLIYFSYDVKMKEKGDIPEGYSVSREKKERFSLILESASTNQTSMYLCASSGGLNIQYFGAGTRLSVL.

The V gene is TRBV18, the J gene TRBJ2-1; no firm D call. Germline values: CDR1 KGHSH, CDR2 LQKENI. The germline V and J ends were trimmed by 3 bases and 10 bases, with 13 bases remaining between them. CDR3 length equals 13 residues. This CDR3 is CASSPSQAQEQFF. The CDR3 bases are TGTGCCAGCTCACCCTCGCAAGCACAGGAGCAGTTCTTC.

CDR3 nucleotides: TGTGCCAGCAGCACTGGTTCAGATACGCAGTATTTT. As protein: CASSTGSDTQYF. V is TRBV9 and J is TRBJ2-3; D is ambiguous. CDR1 is SGDLS, CDR2 YYNGEE, per germline. The V end was cut by 4 bases, the J end by 4 bases, with 7 bases between. CDR3 size: 12 residues.

This chain joins TRBV19 and TRBJ2-5; 9 nucleotides match TRBD1. The V segment lost 4 bases and the J segment 5 bases; nucleotides outside the gene matches: 2. CDR1 and CDR2 (germline): LNHDA, SQIVND (reference sequence). This CDR3 comprises 13 residues. The CDR3 spells CASSTGTGETQYF. CDR3 nucleotides: TGTGCCAGTAGTACCGGGACAGGGGAGACCCAGTACTTC.

The rearrangement uses TRBV5-6 and TRBJ1-5; 10 bases agree with TRBD1. J was trimmed by 5 bases and V by 4 bases; bases with no gene match: 6. This CDR3 is 15 amino acids long. Germline V gene data show CDR1 as SGHDT and CDR2 as YYEEEE. CDR3 amino acids: CASSTGTGDYQPQHF. CDR3 nucleotide sequence: TGTGCCAGCAGCACCGGGACAGGGGATTATCAGCCCCAGCATTTT.

The chain employs TRBV30 and TRBJ1-2, with D tentatively TRBD1 (6 bases). Germline V CDR1 and CDR2: GTSNPN, SVGIG (reference sequence). The length of the CDR3 is 11 residues. V lost 8 bases and J lost 4, with 11 bases in between. The CDR3: CAGGRGYGYTF. In DNA, the CDR3 is TGTGCCGGGGGCAGGGGCTATGGCTACACCTTC.

V gene TRBV10-3 combines with J gene TRBJ2-7; D is ambiguous. CDR1 and CDR2 (germline): ENHRY, SYGVKD. The CDR3 is 16 residues long. V was pared by 7 bases and J by 2 bases, with 21 bases between. The CDR3: CAIMAKDNQSPYEQYF. CDR3 DNA sequence: TGTGCCATCATGGCTAAAGACAACCAGAGTCCCTACGAGCAGTACTTC.

The rearrangement uses TRBV18 and TRBJ1-3; D unclear. V shed 3 bases and J shed 0 bases, with 9 bases lying between them. The CDR3 has 15 residues. Germline values: CDR1 KGHSH, CDR2 LQKENI. The CDR3 DNA follows: TGTGCCAGCTCACCTCTGAAGAGCTCTGGAAACACCATATATTTT. This codes for CASSPLKSSGNTIYF.

This clone was observed a few times. The V gene is TRBV12-3 or TRBV12-4, the J gene TRBJ1-1; D unresolved. Trimming took 8 bases from V and 10 from J, leaving 14 bases between them. The CDR3 totals 11 residues. The CDR3 loop reads CASRQREIAFF. The CDR3, as DNA: TGTGCCAGCCGACAACGGGAAATAGCTTTCTTT.

The chain has TRBV5-6 and TRBJ2-3; 9 bases fit TRBD1. V shed 3 bases and J 1 base; nucleotides not matched to a gene: 3. CDR3 length: 15 residues. The germline V gene has CDR1 SGHDT and CDR2 YYEEEE. CDR3 nucleotide sequence: TGTGCCAGCAGCTCGGGACAGGGAGGCACAGATACGCAGTATTTT. It encodes CASSSGQGGTDTQYF.

The chain joins TRBV28 to TRBJ1-2, with D uncertain. V gave up 5 bases and J gave up 6 bases, with 13 bases separating them. This CDR3 region has 13 residues. CDR1 is MDHEN and CDR2 is SYDVKM in the germline V gene. The CDR3 DNA is TGTGCCAGCAGTCTGGGAGGGTCTGATGGCTACACCTTC. It codes for CASSLGGSDGYTF.

The V call is TRBV27, the J call TRBJ2-1; D is perhaps TRBD2 (6 bases). Trimming cost V 4 bases and J 3 bases, with 10 bases left between them. In germline, CDR1 is MNHEY, CDR2 SMNVEV (reference sequence). The CDR3 runs 14 residues. The CDR3 DNA sequence: TGTGCCAGCAGTTCCGGACTATACTACAATGAGCAGTTCTTC. It is translated as CASSSGLYYNEQFF.

The CDR3 DNA is TGTGCCAGTAGTATAGGGGGACAAATTTTTTCACCCCTCCACTTT. Its protein is CASSIGGQIFSPLHF. V is TRBV19 and J is TRBJ1-6, with D tentatively TRBD1 (6 bases). V was clipped by 1 base and J by 9 bases, with 13 bases between them. CDR3 size: 15 residues. Germline CDR1 LNHDA, CDR2 SQIVND (reference sequence).

This chain links TRBV2 with TRBJ1-1; 8 bases fit TRBD1. The ends lost 4 bases at V and 0 bases at J; junction bases unmatched: 7. This CDR3 comprises 16 residues. The germline V gene has CDR1 SNHLY and CDR2 FYNNEI. The CDR3: CASSVRTGYMNTEAFF. CDR3 nucleotides: TGTGCCAGCAGTGTGCGGACAGGGTACATGAACACTGAAGCTTTCTTT.

The chain has TRBV19 and TRBJ1-2; tentatively, D is TRBD1 (5 bases). Trimming took 8 bases from V and 7 from J, leaving 20 bases between them. The CDR3 contains 14 residues. The V gene's germline CDR1 is LNHDA and CDR2 SQIVND (reference sequence). CDR3 bases: TGTGCCAGTCACGTTGGGCAGGGAAAAGGTGGCTACACCTTC. Its translation: CASHVGQGKGGYTF.

This clone was counted a single time. This chain uses TRBV25-1 with TRBJ1-2; 10 bases agree with TRBD1. The CDR3 extends over 16 amino acids. V dropped 4 bases and J dropped 4; count of bases not matched to a gene: 9. Germline loops: CDR1 MGHDK, CDR2 SYGVNS. The CDR3 sequence is CASSASGQGQVYGYTF. The CDR3 region has the DNA TGTGCCAGCAGTGCTTCGGGACAGGGGCAGGTCTATGGCTACACCTTC.

The rearrangement links TRBV28 to TRBJ2-7; 7 nucleotides line up with TRBD2. The V gene end was trimmed by 6 bases and the J gene end by 6 bases; junction bases not matched to a gene: 14. The length of the CDR3 is 15 residues. From germline, CDR1 is MDHEN and CDR2 SYDVKM. The CDR3 sequence is CASSSLPGGRREQYF. The CDR3 DNA sequence: TGTGCCAGCAGCTCCTTACCGGGGGGACGCCGCGAGCAGTACTTC.

The chain is built from TRBV29-1 and TRBJ1-1; perhaps TRBD1 as D (5 bases). The V end was cut by 1 base, the J end by 4 bases, with 13 bases between. Germline V gene sequence: CDR1 SQVTM, CDR2 ANQGSEA. There are 14 residues in the CDR3. The DNA of the CDR3 is TGCAGCGTTGAAGTTTCGGGGGTGGGCACTGAAGCTTTCTTT. Protein product: CSVEVSGVGTEAFF.